This T cell receptor (beta chain) was recovered during a study of cytomegalovirus exposure and HLA in healthy donors. Study-level findings and limits: Previously analyzed data showed that most TCR beta V segments were productive at a frequency of about 87% or about 30%. Cytomegalovirus status, reportedly, was diagnosed with high specificity and sensitivity by the classifier. The authors judged a highly shared variant cluster likely a sequencing artifact.

Germline V gives CDR1 SNHLY, CDR2 FYNNEI. The CDR3 is made up of 15 amino acids. Trimming shortened V by 7 bases and J by 1 base, and 14 bases separated the two germline ends. Both 60 Vbeta primers and 13 Jbeta primers went into the PCR. Libraries were prepared by immunoSEQ multiplex PCR; TCRdb keeps only in-frame clonotypes and omits some of them. Of just over 150,000 clones listed, around 82% were seen once; the top ten hold about 7.1%. Details on this clone: Antigen unknown.

The sequencing sample was made of PBMCs. The TCR comes from a woman between 50 and 59 years old in good health and CMV-seropositive. The rearrangement links TRBV2 to TRBJ1-5; TRBD1 might be the D (5 bases). CDR3 DNA sequence: TGTGCCAGCACCGGCCAGGGTGGAAGCAATCAGCCCCAGCATTTT. Translation gives CASTGQGGSNQPQHF.